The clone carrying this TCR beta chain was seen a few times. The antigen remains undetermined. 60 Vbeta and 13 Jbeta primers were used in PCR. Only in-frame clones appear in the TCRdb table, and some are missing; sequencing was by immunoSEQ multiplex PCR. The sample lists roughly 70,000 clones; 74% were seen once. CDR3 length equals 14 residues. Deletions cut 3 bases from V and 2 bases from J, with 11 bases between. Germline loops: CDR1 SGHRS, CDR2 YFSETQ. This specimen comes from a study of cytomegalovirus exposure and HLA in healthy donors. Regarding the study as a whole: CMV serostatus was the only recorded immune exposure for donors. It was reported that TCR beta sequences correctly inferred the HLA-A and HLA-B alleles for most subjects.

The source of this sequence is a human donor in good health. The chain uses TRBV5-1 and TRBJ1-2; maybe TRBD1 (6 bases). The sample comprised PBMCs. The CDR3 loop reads CASSSGTPNYGYTF. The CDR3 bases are TGCGCCAGCAGCTCCGGGACACCCAACTATGGCTACACCTTC.